This T cell receptor (beta chain) derives from a study of cytomegalovirus exposure and HLA in healthy donors. Points on this clone: Antigen unknown.

General observations from the study: Cytomegalovirus association was assigned to more than 150 TCR beta chains. In the roughly 120 validation repertoires, a later analysis found that first-cohort TCR clusters tended to co-occur.

Germline V gene sequence: CDR1 SGHRS, CDR2 YFSETQ. The CDR3 is 16 residues long. Trimming cost V 4 bases and J 8 bases; bases outside gene matches: 17. The protocol was immunoSEQ multiplex PCR, while the TCRdb copy is restricted to in-frame clones and leaves out a portion. The table records under 250,000 clones, about 90% of them present only once. The genes are TRBV5-1 and TRBJ1-2; 7 nucleotides align to TRBD1. Sequenced: PBMCs. The TCR was taken from a man younger than 35 in good health and CMV-seropositive. The chain's CDR3 is CASSPKTGINANGYTF. DNA for the CDR3: TGCGCCAGCAGCCCAAAGACAGGGATTAATGCGAACGGCTACACCTTC.